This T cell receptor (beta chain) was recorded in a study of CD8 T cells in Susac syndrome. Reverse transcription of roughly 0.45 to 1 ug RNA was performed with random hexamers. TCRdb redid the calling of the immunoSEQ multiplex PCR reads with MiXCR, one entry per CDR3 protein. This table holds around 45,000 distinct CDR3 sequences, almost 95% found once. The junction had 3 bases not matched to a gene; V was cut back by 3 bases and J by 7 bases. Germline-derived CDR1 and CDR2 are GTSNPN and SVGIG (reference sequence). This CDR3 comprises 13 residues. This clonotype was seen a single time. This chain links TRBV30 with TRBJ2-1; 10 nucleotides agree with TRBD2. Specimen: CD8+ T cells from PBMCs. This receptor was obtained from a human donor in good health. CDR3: CAWRSGRGNEQFF. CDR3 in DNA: TGTGCCTGGAGAAGCGGGAGGGGGAATGAGCAGTTCTTC.